Listed here is a single T cell receptor (beta chain). The sample comes from a study of shared clonotypes between healthy human individuals. Across the study: Each donor's CD8 memory used one plate, CD8 naive two, each CD4 subset three.

CD8 cells classed as naive were CD45RO-negative and positively selected for CCR7, excluding terminally differentiated effector memory CD45RA+ cells. In the authors' workflow: Filtering differed for immunoSEQ, which gave only junction sequences without quality scores. Assay: immunoSEQ multiplex PCR; the TCRdb copy retains only in-frame clones and omits some. From that table come the V and J calls and clone size; the DNA was used to work out D and trimming. Altogether around 1.9 million clones are present, just over 90% being singletons, with the ten largest covering 1.5% to 2%. There are 16 residues in the CDR3. Germline-derived CDR1 and CDR2 are SQVTM and ANQGSEA. The J segment lost 2 bases and the V segment lost 4 bases, leaving 8 bases of the junction unmatched.

The V call is TRBV29-1, the J call TRBJ2-7, with 13 bases lining up with TRBD2. Sequencing used naive CD8+ T cells from PBMCs. This sequence originates from a man between 18 and 35 years old in good health. Some clones in this sample may be carry-over from other donors' samples. The CDR3 DNA follows: TGCAGCGTTGTGGGACTAGCGGGAATAGAGACCTACGAGCAGTACTTC. This sequence encodes CSVVGLAGIETYEQYF.